One T cell receptor (beta chain) is described in this entry. This clone was recorded a few times. This clone's antigen is unknown. Per-base quality was not reported, and no clone a single base away is much larger than it. V loses 7 bases of germline sequence and J loses 4 bases, and the interval between the two ends is 9 bases. CDR1 is given as SGHRS and CDR2 as YFSETQ, both from the germline V gene. The CDR3 has 12 amino acids, counting the end cysteine and phenylalanine. Only the CDR3 portion is preserved as DNA: 36 bases, with reading frame beginning at the first base. Whole blood was collected in K2EDTA tubes by collaborating institutions according to the institutions' own protocols. For TCRbeta analysis, collaborators shipped samples as frozen whole blood, isolated PBMCs, or DNA extracted from either of those sample types. This sample was included in a study of blood T cell repertoires in COVID-19 (TCRdb year 2020). Concerning the study at large: Samples from collaborators originated in the United States, Italy and Spain and spanned both the acute and convalescent phases of COVID-19. Subjects who had been exposed to COVID-19, were actively infected with it, or had recovered from it provided the deeply sampled blood TCRbeta repertoires that made up the dataset. Where available, HLA class I and class II types were taken from metadata supplied by the sample provider and were not determined by assay-based typing. The repertoires were made available in a free public database intended to serve as a resource for research on the immune response to SARS-CoV-2. Nearly every sample came with metadata listing a de-identified subject ID, COVID-19 status, age in years and sex. The prospective study material was composed of cDNA or gDNA derived from T cells, B-cell-depleted T cells, or PBMCs. Samples came from the ongoing ImmuneRACE study (first 160 participants) plus 1,254 subjects from 6 global collaborators. Study-wide findings and limitations: How much clinical and demographic metadata was included differed by source and by participant, and the metadata was provided uncurated.

TCRbeta CDR3 regions were amplified from genomic DNA using the immunoSEQ Assay, a bias-controlled multiplex PCR. In the paper's pipeline: The number of nucleated cells in each sample was estimated from the amplification of reference gene primers within the assay. Sequence reads were collapsed and filtered to measure the absolute abundance of every unique TCRbeta CDR3 rearrangement. For each sample, productive Simpson clonality was calculated as the square root of Simpson's diversity index over productive rearrangements. As stored in TCRdb, this immuneACCESS dataset retains in-frame rearrangements with V and J assigned. A fraction of the clones does not appear; measured against another copy, unresolved V genes explain less than half of the discrepancy, and the remainder lacks a known reason. The DNA was the basis for D and trimming; V, J and clone size are from that table. The sample records under 75,000 clones, less than 85% of which are singletons. The ten largest clones take up over 20% of the sample.

The chain couples TRBV5-1 to TRBJ1-5, with no D gene named confidently. The specimen sequenced was peripheral blood. The TCR comes from a man between 60 and 70 years old with acute or convalescent COVID-19. The DNA sequence is TGCGCCAGCGTGGAGGTGAATCAGCCCCAGCATTTT. This translates into CASVEVNQPQHF.